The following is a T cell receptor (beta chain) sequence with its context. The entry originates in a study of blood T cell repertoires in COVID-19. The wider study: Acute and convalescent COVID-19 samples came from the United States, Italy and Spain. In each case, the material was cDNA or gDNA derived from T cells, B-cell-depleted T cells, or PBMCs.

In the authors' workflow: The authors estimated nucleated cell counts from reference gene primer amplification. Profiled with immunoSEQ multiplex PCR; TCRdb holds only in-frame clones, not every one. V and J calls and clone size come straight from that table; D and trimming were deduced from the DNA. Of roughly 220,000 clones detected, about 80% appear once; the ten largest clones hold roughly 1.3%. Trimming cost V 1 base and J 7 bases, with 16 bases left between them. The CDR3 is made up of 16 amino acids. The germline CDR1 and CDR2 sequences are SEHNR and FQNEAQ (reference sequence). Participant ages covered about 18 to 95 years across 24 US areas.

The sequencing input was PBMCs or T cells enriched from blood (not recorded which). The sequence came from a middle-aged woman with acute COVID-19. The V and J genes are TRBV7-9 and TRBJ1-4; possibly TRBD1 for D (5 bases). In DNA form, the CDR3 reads TGTGCCAGCAGCTTAGGATGGGGCATAGACGGTGAAAAACTGTTTTTT. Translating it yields CASSLGWGIDGEKLFF.